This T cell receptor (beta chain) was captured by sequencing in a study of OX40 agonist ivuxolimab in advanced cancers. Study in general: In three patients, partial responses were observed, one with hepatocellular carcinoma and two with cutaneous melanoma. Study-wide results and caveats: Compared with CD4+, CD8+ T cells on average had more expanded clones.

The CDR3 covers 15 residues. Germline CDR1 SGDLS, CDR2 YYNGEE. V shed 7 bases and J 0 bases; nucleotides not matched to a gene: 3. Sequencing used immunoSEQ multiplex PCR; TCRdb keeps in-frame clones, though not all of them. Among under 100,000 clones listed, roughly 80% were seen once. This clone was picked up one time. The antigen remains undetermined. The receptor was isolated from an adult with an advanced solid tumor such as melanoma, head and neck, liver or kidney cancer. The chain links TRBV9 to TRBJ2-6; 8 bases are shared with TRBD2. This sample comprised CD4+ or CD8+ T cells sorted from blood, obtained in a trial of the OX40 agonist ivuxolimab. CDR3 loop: CASGLASSGANVLTF. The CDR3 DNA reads TGTGCCAGCGGACTAGCTAGCTCTGGGGCCAACGTCCTGACTTTC.